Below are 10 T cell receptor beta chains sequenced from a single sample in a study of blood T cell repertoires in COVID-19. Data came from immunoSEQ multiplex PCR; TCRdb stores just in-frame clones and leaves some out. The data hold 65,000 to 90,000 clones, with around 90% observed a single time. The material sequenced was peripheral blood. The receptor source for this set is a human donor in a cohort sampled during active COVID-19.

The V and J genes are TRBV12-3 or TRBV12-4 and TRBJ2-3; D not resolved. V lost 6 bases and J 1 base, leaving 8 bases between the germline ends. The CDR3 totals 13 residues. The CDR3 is CASRSLGTDTQYF. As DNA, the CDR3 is TGTGCCAGCAGGAGTCTAGGCACAGATACGCAGTATTTT.

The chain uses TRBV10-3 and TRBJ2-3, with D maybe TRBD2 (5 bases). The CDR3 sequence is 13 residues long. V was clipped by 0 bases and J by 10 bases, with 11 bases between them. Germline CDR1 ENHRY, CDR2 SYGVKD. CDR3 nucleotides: TGTGCCATCAGTGAGTCGGCGGGTGGGCCGCAGTATTTT. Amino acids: CAISESAGGPQYF.

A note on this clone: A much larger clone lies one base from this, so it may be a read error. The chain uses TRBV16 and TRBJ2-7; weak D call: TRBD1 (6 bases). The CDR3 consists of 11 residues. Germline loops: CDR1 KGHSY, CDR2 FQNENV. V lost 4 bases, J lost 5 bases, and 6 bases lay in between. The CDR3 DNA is TGTGCCAGCAGCCGACAGGACGAGCAGTACTTC. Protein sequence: CASSRQDEQYF.

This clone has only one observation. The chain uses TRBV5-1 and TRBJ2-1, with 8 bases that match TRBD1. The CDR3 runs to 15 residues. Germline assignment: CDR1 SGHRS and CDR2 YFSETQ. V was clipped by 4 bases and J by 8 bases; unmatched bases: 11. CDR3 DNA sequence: TGCGCCAGCAGCCTAGGACAGGGACGACTAGATGAGCAGTTCTTC. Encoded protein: CASSLGQGRLDEQFF.

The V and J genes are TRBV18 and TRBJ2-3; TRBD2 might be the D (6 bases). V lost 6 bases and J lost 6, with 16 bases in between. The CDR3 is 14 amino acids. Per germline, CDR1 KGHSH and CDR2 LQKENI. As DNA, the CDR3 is TGTGCCAGCTCGTCCGAATCGGAGGGGGATACGCAGTATTTT. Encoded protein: CASSSESEGDTQYF.

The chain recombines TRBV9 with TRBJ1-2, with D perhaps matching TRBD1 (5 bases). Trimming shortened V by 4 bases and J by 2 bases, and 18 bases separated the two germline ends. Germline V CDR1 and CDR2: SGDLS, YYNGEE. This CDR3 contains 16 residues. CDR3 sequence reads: CASSPQGSTINYGYTF. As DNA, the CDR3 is TGTGCCAGCAGCCCTCAGGGCAGTACTATAAACTATGGCTACACCTTC.

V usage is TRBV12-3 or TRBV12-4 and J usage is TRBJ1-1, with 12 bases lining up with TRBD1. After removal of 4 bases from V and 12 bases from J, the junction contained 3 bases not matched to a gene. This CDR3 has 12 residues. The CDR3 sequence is CASSSRDRGPFF. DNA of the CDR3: TGTGCCAGCAGTTCCCGGGACAGGGGGCCTTTCTTT.

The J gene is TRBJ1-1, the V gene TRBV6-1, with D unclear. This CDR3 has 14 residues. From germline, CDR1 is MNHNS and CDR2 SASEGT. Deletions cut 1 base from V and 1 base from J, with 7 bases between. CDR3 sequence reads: CASSEGRWNTEAFF. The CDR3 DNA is TGTGCCAGCAGTGAAGGGAGGTGGAACACTGAAGCTTTCTTT.

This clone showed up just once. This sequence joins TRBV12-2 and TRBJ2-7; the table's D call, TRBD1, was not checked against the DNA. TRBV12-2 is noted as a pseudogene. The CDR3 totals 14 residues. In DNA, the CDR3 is TGTGCAAGTCGCTTAGCGAGACAGGGACACGAGCAGTACTTC. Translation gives CASRLARQGHEQYF.

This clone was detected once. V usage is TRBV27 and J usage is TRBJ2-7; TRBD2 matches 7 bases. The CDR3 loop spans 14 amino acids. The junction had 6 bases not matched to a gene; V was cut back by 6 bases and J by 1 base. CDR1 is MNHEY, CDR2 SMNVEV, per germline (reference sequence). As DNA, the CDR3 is TGTGCCAGCAGCCTGAATAGCGGGTCCTACGAGCAGTACTTC. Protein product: CASSLNSGSYEQYF.